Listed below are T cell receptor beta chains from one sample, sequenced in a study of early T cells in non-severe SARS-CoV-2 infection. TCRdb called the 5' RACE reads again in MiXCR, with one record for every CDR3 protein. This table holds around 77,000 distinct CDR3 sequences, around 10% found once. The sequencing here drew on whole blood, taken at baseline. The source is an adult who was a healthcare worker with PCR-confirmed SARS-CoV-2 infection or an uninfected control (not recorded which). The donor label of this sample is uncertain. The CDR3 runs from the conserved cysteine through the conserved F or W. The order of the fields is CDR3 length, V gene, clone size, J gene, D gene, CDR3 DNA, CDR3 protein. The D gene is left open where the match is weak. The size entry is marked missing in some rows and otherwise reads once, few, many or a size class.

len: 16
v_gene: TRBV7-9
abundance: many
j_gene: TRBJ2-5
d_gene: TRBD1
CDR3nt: TGTGCCAGCAGCTTATCGGACAGGGCCCTTCGAGAGACCCAGTACTTC
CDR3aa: CASSLSDRALRETQYF

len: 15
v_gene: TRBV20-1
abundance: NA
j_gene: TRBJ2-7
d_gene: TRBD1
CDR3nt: TGCAGTGCTAGAGAAAGGGACAGGGGGACGAACGAGCAGTACTTC
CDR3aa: CSARERDRGTNEQYF

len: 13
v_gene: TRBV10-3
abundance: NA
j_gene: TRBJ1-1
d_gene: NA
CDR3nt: TGTGCCATCAGTGAGTCTTTAGGTACTGAAGCTTTCTTT
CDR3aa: CAISESLGTEAFF

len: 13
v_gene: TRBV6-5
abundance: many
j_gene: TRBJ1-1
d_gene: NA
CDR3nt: TGTGCCAGCAGTTACCCCGGTCGCGGTGAAGCTTTCTTT
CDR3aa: CASSYPGRGEAFF

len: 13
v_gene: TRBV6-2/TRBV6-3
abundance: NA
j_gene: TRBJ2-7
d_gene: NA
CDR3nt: TGTGCCAGCACACCACAGAACTCCTACGAGCAGTACTTC
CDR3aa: CASTPQNSYEQYF

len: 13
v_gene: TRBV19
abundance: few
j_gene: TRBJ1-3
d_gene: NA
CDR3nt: TGTGCCAGTAGTACCCAATCTGGAAACACCATATATTTT
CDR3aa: CASSTQSGNTIYF

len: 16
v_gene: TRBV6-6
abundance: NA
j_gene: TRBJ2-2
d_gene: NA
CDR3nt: TGTGCCAGCAGTTACCCCCTGGGCGGGGACACCGGGGAGCTGTTTTTT
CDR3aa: CASSYPLGGDTGELFF

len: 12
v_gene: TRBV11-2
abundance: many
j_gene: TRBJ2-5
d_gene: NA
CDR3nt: TGTGCCAGCAGCCCCCCGGAAGAGACCCAGTACTTC
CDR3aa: CASSPPEETQYF

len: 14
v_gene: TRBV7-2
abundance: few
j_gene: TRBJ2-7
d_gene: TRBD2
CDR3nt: TGTGCCAGCAGCCGACTAGCGGGAGGGGGGGAGCAGTACTTC
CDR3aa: CASSRLAGGGEQYF

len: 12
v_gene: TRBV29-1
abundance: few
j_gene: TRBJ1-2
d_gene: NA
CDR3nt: TGCAGCGTTGTAGAGGGTAACTATGGCTACACCTTC
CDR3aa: CSVVEGNYGYTF

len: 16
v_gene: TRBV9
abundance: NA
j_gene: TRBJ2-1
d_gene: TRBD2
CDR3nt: TGTGCCAGCAGCGGAAAGCGGGGTAAAGGGTTTGATGAGCAGTTCTTC
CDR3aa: CASSGKRGKGFDEQFF

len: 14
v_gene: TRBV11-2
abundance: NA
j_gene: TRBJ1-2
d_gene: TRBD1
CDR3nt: TGTGCCAGCAGCTGCCCAGGGGGCTGCTATGGCTACACCTTC
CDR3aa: CASSCPGGCYGYTF

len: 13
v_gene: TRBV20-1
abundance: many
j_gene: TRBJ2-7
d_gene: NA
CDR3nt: TGCAGTGCTACCGGGCGTTTATCCTACGAGCAGTACTTC
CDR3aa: CSATGRLSYEQYF

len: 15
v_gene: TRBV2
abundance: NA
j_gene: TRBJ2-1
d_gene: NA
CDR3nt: TGTGCCAGATCAAAGGGGGGGTCGAAGTACAATGAGCAGTTCTTC
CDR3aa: CARSKGGSKYNEQFF

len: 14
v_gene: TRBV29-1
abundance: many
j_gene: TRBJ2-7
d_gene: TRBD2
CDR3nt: TGCAGCGTACGGACTAGCGGGAGGTCCTACGAGCAGTACTTC
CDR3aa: CSVRTSGRSYEQYF

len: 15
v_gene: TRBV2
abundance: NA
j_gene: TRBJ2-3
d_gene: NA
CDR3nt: TGTGCCAGCACGGCTTACAGGGCGGTAACAGATACGCAGTATTTT
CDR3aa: CASTAYRAVTDTQYF

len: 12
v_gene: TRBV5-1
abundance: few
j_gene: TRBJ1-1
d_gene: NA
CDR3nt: TGCGCCAGCCGAGAGGGGGGCACTGAAGCTTTCTTT
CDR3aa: CASREGGTEAFF

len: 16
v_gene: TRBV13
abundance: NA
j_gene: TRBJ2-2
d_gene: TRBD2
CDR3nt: TGTGCCAGCAGCTATTGGACTAGCGGGAACACCGGGGAGCTGTTTTTT
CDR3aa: CASSYWTSGNTGELFF

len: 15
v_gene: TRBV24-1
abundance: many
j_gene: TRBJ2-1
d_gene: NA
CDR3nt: TGTGCCACCAGTGATCCAGGGGGGGCCGGTGATGAGCAGTTCTTC
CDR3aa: CATSDPGGAGDEQFF

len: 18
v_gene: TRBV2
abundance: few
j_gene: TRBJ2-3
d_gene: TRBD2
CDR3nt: TGTGCCAGCAGTACAAAAGCTTTACTAGCGGGAGATACAGATACGCAGTATTTT
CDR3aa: CASSTKALLAGDTDTQYF

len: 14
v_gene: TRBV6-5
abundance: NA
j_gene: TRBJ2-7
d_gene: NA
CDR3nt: TGTGCCAGCAGTTACGCAGGGGAAGCCTACGAGCAGTACTTC
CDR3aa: CASSYAGEAYEQYF

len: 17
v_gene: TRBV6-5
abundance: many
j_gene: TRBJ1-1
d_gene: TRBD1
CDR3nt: TGTGCCAGCAGTTCCTTGCGACAGGGCGACTTGAACACTGAAGCTTTCTTT
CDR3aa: CASSSLRQGDLNTEAFF

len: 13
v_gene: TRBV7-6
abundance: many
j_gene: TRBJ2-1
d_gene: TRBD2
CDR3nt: TGTGCCAGCGGCCTAGCGGGGGTAAATGAGCAGTTCTTC
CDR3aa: CASGLAGVNEQFF

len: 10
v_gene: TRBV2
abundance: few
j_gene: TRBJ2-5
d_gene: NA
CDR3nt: TGTGCCAGCAGTTCGGAGACCCAGTACTTC
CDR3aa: CASSSETQYF

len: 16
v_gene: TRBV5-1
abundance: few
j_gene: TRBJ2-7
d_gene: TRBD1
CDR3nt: TGCGCCAGCAGCTTGTTCGGGGGACAGGGTATCTACGAGCAGTACTTC
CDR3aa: CASSLFGGQGIYEQYF

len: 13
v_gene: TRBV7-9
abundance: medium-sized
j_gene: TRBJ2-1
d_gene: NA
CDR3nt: TGTGCCAGCAGTGAGGGAGCGAACAATGAGCAGTTCTTC
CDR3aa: CASSEGANNEQFF

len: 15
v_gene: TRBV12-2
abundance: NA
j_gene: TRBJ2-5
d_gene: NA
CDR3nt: TGTGCAAGTCGCTTAGGGGACAGGGCTCAAGAGACCCAGTACTTC
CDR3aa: CASRLGDRAQETQYF

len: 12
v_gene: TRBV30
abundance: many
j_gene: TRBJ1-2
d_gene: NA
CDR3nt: TGTGCCGGGAGAGACGGAAACTATGGCTACACCTTC
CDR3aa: CAGRDGNYGYTF

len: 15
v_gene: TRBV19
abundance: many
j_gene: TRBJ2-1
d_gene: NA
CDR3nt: TGTGCCAGTAGTCCTCCGCGTCAGATCGGCAATGAGCAGTTCTTC
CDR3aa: CASSPPRQIGNEQFF

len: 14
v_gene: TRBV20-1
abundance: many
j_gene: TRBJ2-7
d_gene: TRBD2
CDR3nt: TGCAGTGCTGAACTAGCGGGGGTGAGTTACGAGCAGTACTTC
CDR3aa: CSAELAGVSYEQYF

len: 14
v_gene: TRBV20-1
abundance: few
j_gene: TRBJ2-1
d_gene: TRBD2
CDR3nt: TGCAGTGCTGAAAGCGGGAGGGGCCGGAATGAGCAGTTCTTC
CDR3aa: CSAESGRGRNEQFF

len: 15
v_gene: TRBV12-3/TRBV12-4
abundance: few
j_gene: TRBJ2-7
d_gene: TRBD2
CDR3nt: TGTGCCAGCAGTCCCGGACTAGCGGGGGGGCGTGAGCAGTACTTC
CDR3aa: CASSPGLAGGREQYF

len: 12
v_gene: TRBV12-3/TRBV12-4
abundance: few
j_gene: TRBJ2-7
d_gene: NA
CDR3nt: TGTGCCAGCAGCACGGACAGCTACGAGCAGTACTTC
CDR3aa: CASSTDSYEQYF

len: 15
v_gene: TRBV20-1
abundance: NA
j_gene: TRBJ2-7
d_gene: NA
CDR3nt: TGCAGTGCTAGTAGGTATCAGAGTCAGGGCAACGAGCAGTACTTC
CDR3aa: CSASRYQSQGNEQYF

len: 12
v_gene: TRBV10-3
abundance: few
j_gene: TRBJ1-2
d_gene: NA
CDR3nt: TGTGCCAGCTCAGAGGGCCTCTATGGCTACACCTTC
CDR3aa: CASSEGLYGYTF

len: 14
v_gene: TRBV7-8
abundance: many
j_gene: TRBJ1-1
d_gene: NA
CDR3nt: TGTGCCAGCAGCCTTGGGTCAGGTGGCACTGAAGCTTTCTTT
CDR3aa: CASSLGSGGTEAFF

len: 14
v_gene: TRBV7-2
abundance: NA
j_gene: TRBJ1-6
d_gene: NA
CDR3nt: TGTGCCAGCAGCTCCCGGGCCCCCGATTCACCCCTCCACTTT
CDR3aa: CASSSRAPDSPLHF

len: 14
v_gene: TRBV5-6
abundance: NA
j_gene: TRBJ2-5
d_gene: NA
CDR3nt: TGTGCCAGCAGCTTTGCGACGGAGTCCCGAGACCAGTACTTC
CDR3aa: CASSFATESRDQYF

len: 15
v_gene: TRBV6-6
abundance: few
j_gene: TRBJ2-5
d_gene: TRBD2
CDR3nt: TGTGCCAGCAGTTACGGAGCGGGGGTTCAAGAGACCCAGTACTTC
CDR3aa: CASSYGAGVQETQYF

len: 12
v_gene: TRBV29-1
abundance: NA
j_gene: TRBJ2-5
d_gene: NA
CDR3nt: TGCAGCGCCGGACTACCGGGGGAGACCCAGTACTTC
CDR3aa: CSAGLPGETQYF

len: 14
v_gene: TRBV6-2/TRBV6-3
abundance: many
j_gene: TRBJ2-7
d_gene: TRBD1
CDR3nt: TGTGCCAGCAGTTTCTTGGACAGGGACCACGAGCAGTACTTC
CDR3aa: CASSFLDRDHEQYF

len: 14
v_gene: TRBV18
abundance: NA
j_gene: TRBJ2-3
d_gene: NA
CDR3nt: TGTGCCAGCTCACCGTCCCCGACCACAGATACGCAGTATTTT
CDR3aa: CASSPSPTTDTQYF

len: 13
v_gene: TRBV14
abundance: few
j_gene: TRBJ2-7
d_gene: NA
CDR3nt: TGTGCCAGCAGCCAAGTCCAATCCTACGAGCAGTACTTC
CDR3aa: CASSQVQSYEQYF

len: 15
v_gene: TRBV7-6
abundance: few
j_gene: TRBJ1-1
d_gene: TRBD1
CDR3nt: TGTGCCAGCAGCTTCGGGACAGGGCTCCGCACTGAAGCTTTCTTT
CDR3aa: CASSFGTGLRTEAFF

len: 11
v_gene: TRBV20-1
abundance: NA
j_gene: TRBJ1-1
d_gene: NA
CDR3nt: TGCAGTGCTAGAGAGCGGACTGAAGCTTTCTTT
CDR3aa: CSARERTEAFF

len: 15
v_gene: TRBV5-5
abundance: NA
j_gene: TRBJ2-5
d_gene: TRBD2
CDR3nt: TGTGCCAGCACCACTCGGACTAGCGGTTTAGAGACCCAGTACTTC
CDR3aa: CASTTRTSGLETQYF

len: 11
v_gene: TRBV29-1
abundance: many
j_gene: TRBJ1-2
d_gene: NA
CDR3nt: TGCAGCGTTGGGCAGTTATATGGCTACACCTTC
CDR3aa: CSVGQLYGYTF

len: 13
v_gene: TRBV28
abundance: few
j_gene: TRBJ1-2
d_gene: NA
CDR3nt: TGTGCCAGCAGGGTCGGGACACACTATGGCTACACCTTC
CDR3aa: CASRVGTHYGYTF

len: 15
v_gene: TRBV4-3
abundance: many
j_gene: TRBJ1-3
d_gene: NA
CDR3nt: TGCGCCAGCAGCCAAGTGCAGACGGCTGGAAACACCATATATTTT
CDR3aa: CASSQVQTAGNTIYF

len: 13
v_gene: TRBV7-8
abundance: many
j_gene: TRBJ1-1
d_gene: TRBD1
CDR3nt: TGTGCCAGCAGCCCCCGGGACAGGGGCGTCGTTTTCTTT
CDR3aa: CASSPRDRGVVFF

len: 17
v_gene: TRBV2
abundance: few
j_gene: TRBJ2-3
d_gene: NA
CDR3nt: TGTGCCAGCAGTGAAGCACGGGAAGGAATCTCACGGGATACGCAGTATTTT
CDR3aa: CASSEAREGISRDTQYF

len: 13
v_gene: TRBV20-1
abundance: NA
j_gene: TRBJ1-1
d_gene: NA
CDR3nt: TGCAGTGCCCCAATCCAGGCGAACACTGAAGCTTTCTTT
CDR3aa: CSAPIQANTEAFF